The clone carrying this TCR beta chain was seen only a few times. The antigen is undetermined. About 10^5 naive or memory CD4+ cells were cultured with CEF peptides for under 12 days. V lost 4 bases, J lost 3 bases, and 13 bases lay in between. Germline V gene sequence: CDR1 SEHNR, CDR2 FQNEAQ (reference sequence). The CDR3 spans 16 residues. The sample comes from a study of CD4 T cells in relation to SARS-CoV-2 and coronaviruses. TCRdb's copy holds only in-frame clones and misses some; the assay was immunoSEQ multiplex PCR. Among some 46,000 clones listed, about 80% were seen once. Points from the study as a whole: No donor gave both pre-pandemic and post-infection samples.

The chain uses TRBV7-9 and TRBJ2-6, with D hard to call. This clonotype was sampled from an adult with COVID-19. What was sequenced was naive CD4+ T cells from PBMCs, cultured in vitro. Stated subset: naive CD4+ T cells isolated by negative enrichment. CDR3 region: CASSYSVGVGANVLTF. CDR3 nucleotide sequence: TGTGCCAGCAGCTACTCCGTAGGAGTTGGGGCCAACGTCCTGACTTTC.